One and the same sample provided the 23 T cell receptor beta chains below, sequenced in a study of spatial heterogeneity in lung cancer (dated by TCRdb to between 2018 and 2020). The sample's time point label, in plain terms: sample taken at primary tumor resection. For TCR sequencing, whole RNA was extracted from tumor and nontumor lung tissue, or from cryopreserved PBMC samples, and no cell sorting was done. The library was produced with 5' RACE. For sequencing, a NextSeq 500 was employed. In TCRdb, the public reads were trimmed at Q25 with fastp and aligned with MiXCR, with productive beta chains retained. All rows with the same CDR3 protein become a single entry with the most common DNA and genes. Within this sample are roughly 36,000 distinct CDR3 sequences, with roughly 6% of them counted one time only. Approximately 10% of the sample is held by the ten biggest clonotypes. This specimen was PBMCs, taken at surgery. These receptors all stem from a male donor with early-stage non-small cell lung cancer.

The CDR3 DNA reads as TGTGCCAGCAGCTCCCTCGCGGGGCAGTATTTT. It encodes CASSSLAGQYF. V usage is TRBV25-1 and J usage is TRBJ2-3, with D tentatively TRBD2 (5 bases). The CDR3 sequence is 11 residues long. In germline, CDR1 is MGHDK, CDR2 SYGVNS. V was pared by 6 bases and J by 11 bases, with 12 bases between. The variable domain in full, completed from reference TRBV25-1 and TRBJ2-3, reads EADIYQTPRYLVIGTGKKITLECSQTMGHDKMYWYQQDPGMELHLIHYSYGVNSTEKGDLSSESTVSRIRTEHFPLTLESARPSHTSQYLCASSSLAGQYFGPGTRLTVL.

This clonotype was recorded at least ten times. The J gene is TRBJ2-5, the V gene TRBV6-5, with 9 bases lining up with TRBD1. CDR1 is MNHEY, CDR2 SVGAGI, per germline. The CDR3 loop spans 16 amino acids. V lost 0 bases to trimming and J lost 5 bases; unmatched junction nucleotides: 7. The CDR3 protein is CASSYSNTGGRETQYF. CDR3 in DNA: TGTGCCAGCAGTTACTCGAATACAGGGGGCAGGGAGACCCAGTACTTC.

Of note for this clonotype: Being one base from a much bigger clone, this may be a read error. The gene calls are TRBV12-3 or TRBV12-4 and TRBJ1-4; D unresolved. The CDR3 is 14 residues long. Trimming pared 6 bases from V and 8 bases from J, leaving 16 bases between. CDR3 in amino acids: CASRPTAVWEKLFF. CDR3 bases: TGTGCCAGCAGGCCTACAGCGGTGTGGGAAAAACTGTTTTTT.

Many counts were recorded for this clonotype. The rearrangement links TRBV27 to TRBJ2-1, with 9 bases identical to TRBD1. In germline, CDR1 is MNHEY, CDR2 SMNVEV (reference sequence). This CDR3 comprises 14 residues. V lost 7 bases, J lost 4 bases, and 5 bases stayed unmatched. The CDR3 is CASTTGTGYNEQFF. In nucleotides, the CDR3 is TGTGCCAGCACTACCGGGACAGGGTACAATGAGCAGTTCTTC.

This clonotype was picked up many times. The chain uses TRBV29-1 and TRBJ2-1, with D unclear. The CDR3 extends over 16 amino acids. Germline CDR1 reads SQVTM; CDR2 reads ANQGSEA. V dropped 5 bases and J dropped 3 bases, with 20 bases sitting between them. The CDR3 DNA reads as TGCAGCGTTTCCAAAAGGAGCGTAGGATTCTACAATGAGCAGTTCTTC. It codes for CSVSKRSVGFYNEQFF.

The table lists this clonotype with a count of one. A single base separates this from a much larger clone, so it may be a read error. The chain recombines TRBV7-2 with TRBJ1-1, with 7 bases identical to TRBD1. CDR1 SGHTA and CDR2 FQGNSA come from the germline V gene. This CDR3 has 15 amino acids. The CDR3 loop is CASSRQGLMNTKAFF. CDR3 bases: TGTGCCAGCAGCAGACAGGGCTTGATGAACACTAAAGCTTTCTTT.

This clonotype was observed at least ten times. The genes are TRBV4-3 and TRBJ2-6, with D possibly being TRBD2 (5 bases). The CDR3 extends over 18 amino acids. Germline V gene sequence: CDR1 LGHNA, CDR2 YSLEER. V lost 0 bases and J 4 bases, leaving 16 bases between the germline ends. The CDR3 DNA sequence: TGCGCCAGCAGCCAAGATCACGCTAGCTGGTCGGGGGCCAACGTCCTGACTTTC. It codes for CASSQDHASWSGANVLTF.

This clonotype was seen only a few times. This chain links TRBV9 with TRBJ1-3; tentatively, D is TRBD1 (5 bases). CDR3 length: 16 amino acids. Trimming took 0 bases from V and 2 from J, leaving 12 bases between them. The germline V gene has CDR1 SGDLS and CDR2 YYNGEE. Here the CDR3 DNA reads TGTGCCAGCAGCGTAGATCCAGGGCTAACTGGAAACACCATATATTTT. It codes for CASSVDPGLTGNTIYF.

This clonotype showed up many times. The chain combines TRBV6-5 with TRBJ2-1; D possibly corresponds to TRBD2 (6 bases). The CDR3 has 13 amino acids. Germline CDR1 MNHEY, CDR2 SVGAGI. Trimming left V 5 bases short and J 8 bases short, with 13 bases between. CDR3 in amino acids: CASSNRDFHEQFF. Here the CDR3 DNA reads TGTGCCAGCAGTAACCGGGACTTTCATGAGCAGTTCTTC.

The chain couples TRBV5-1 to TRBJ2-5; 7 bases fit TRBD1. The CDR3 covers 15 residues. V lost 4 bases to trimming and J lost 0 bases; unmatched junction nucleotides: 6. Germline CDR1 reads SGHRS; CDR2 reads YFSETQ. The CDR3, as DNA: TGCGCCAGCAGCGTCGGGACAGACTACCAAGAGACCCAGTACTTC. Translated, it gives CASSVGTDYQETQYF. The full variable domain, its missing parts supplied by reference TRBV5-1 and TRBJ2-5, is KAGVTQTPRYLIKTRGQQVTLSCSPISGHRSVSWYQQTPGQGLQFLFEYFSETQRNKGNFPGRFSGRQFSNSRSEMNVSTLELGDSALYLCASSVGTDYQETQYFGPGTRLLVL.

This clonotype was picked up many times. This chain joins TRBV12-3 or TRBV12-4 and TRBJ2-2; 7 bases are a match to TRBD2. CDR3 length: 13 residues. J lost 6 bases, V lost 8 bases, and 6 bases had no gene match. CDR3 amino acids: CASRPAGAGELFF. CDR3 nucleotide sequence: TGTGCCAGCCGCCCCGCGGGAGCCGGGGAGCTGTTTTTT.

Ten or more counts support this clonotype. V gene TRBV24-1 combines with J gene TRBJ1-1; TRBD1 matches at 9 bases. The CDR3 totals 13 residues. The germline V gene encodes CDR1 KGHDR and CDR2 SFDVKD. The junction had 10 bases not matched to a gene; V was cut back by 7 bases and J by 11 bases. The DNA for the CDR3 is TGTGCCACCAGAGCCTCACAGGGGGCGCATGCTTTCTTT. Amino acids: CATRASQGAHAFF.

This clonotype showed up just a few times. The chain recombines TRBV28 with TRBJ1-1, with a possible D match to TRBD1 (5 bases). The CDR3 extends over 17 amino acids. The V gene lost 4 bases and the J gene lost 0 bases, with 18 bases spanning the gap. Germline V gene sequence: CDR1 MDHEN, CDR2 SYDVKM. The CDR3 DNA reads as TGTGCCAGCAGTTCTTCTGGGACTGAAGATGTGAACACTGAAGCTTTCTTT. This encodes CASSSSGTEDVNTEAFF.

This clonotype was seen repeatedly, ten times or more. The chain joins TRBV4-1 to TRBJ2-7; D remains ambiguous. With 0 bases removed from V and 7 bases from J, the gap between germline ends came to 10 bases. From germline, CDR1 is MGHRA and CDR2 YSYEKL. The CDR3 loop spans 13 amino acids. The chain's CDR3 is CASSQDPRWEQYF. In DNA form, the CDR3 reads TGCGCCAGCAGCCAAGACCCCAGATGGGAGCAGTACTTC.

The chain joins TRBV15 to TRBJ2-5; no definite D call. Germline V CDR1 and CDR2: LNHNV, YYDKDF (reference sequence). The CDR3 consists of 12 residues. Trimming left V 0 bases short and J 5 bases short, with 4 bases between. CDR3 DNA: TGTGCCACCAGCAGAGATACCGAGACCCAGTACTTC. This encodes CATSRDTETQYF.

The chain uses TRBV20-1 and TRBJ1-4, with D tentatively TRBD1 (6 bases). The CDR3 spans 16 residues. Germline V gene data show CDR1 as DFQATT and CDR2 as SNEGSKA (reference sequence). V shed 3 bases and J shed 4 bases, with 18 bases lying between them. CDR3 sequence reads: CSASVLGGADNEKLFF. The DNA of the CDR3 is TGCAGTGCTAGCGTATTAGGGGGGGCGGATAATGAAAAACTGTTTTTT.

In this sample, this clonotype turned up many times. CDR3 loop: CASSFRDTYYGYTF. The DNA of the CDR3 is TGTGCCAGCAGCTTCCGGGACACATACTATGGCTACACCTTC. The chain uses TRBV7-8 and TRBJ1-2; D might be TRBD1 (6 bases). CDR1 and CDR2 from the germline V gene are SGHVS and FQNEAQ. V lost 3 bases and J 3 bases, leaving 11 bases between the germline ends. The CDR3 contains 14 residues.

This clonotype was seen repeatedly, ten times or more. The CDR3 DNA follows: TGCAGTGCTAGAACTCCTAGGACAGGTCGTGACTATGGCTACACCTTC. Translated, it gives CSARTPRTGRDYGYTF. This chain joins TRBV20-1 and TRBJ1-2; 7 bases line up with TRBD1. Trimming cost V 2 bases and J 3 bases; bases outside gene matches: 12. The CDR3 runs 16 residues. CDR1 is DFQATT, CDR2 SNEGSKA, per germline (reference sequence).

This clonotype was counted between two and nine times. The chain uses TRBV5-5 and TRBJ2-1; TRBD2 aligns across 7 bases. The CDR3 sequence is 14 residues long. Germline lookup yields CDR1 SGHKS and CDR2 YYEKEE (reference sequence). J was trimmed by 6 bases and V by 2 bases; bases with no gene match: 5. CDR3 in amino acids: CASSFTGRSNEQFF. The CDR3 nucleotides are TGTGCCAGCAGCTTTACCGGGAGGAGCAATGAGCAGTTCTTC.

This clonotype was recorded a few times. The chain links TRBV7-2 to TRBJ2-3; D might be TRBD1 or TRBD2, each matching 6 bases. Per the germline V gene, CDR1 is SGHTA and CDR2 is FQGNSA. This CDR3 comprises 16 residues. Trimming took off 3 bases at V and 4 bases at J, with 17 bases between the two ends. The CDR3 sequence: CASSLGMTGAADTQYF. DNA of the CDR3: TGTGCCAGCAGCTTGGGCATGACGGGGGCGGCAGATACGCAGTATTTT.

About this clonotype itself: A clone one base away is much larger, so this may be a read error. The CDR3 coding sequence is TGCGCCAGCAGCCCCGAGGCCTGTAAGGAGACCCAGTACTTC. Translating gives CASSPEACKETQYF. J is TRBJ2-5 and V is TRBV5-1, with D unresolved. Trimming shortened V by 4 bases and J by 5 bases, and 15 bases separated the two germline ends. The CDR3 covers 14 residues. Germline CDR1 is SGHRS and CDR2 is YFSETQ.

This clonotype was recorded many times. The chain combines TRBV28 with TRBJ2-1; D unresolved. V lost 7 bases, J lost 5 bases, and 6 bases lay in between. The germline gives CDR1 MDHEN, CDR2 SYDVKM. The CDR3 has 11 residues. The CDR3 nucleotides are TGTGCCAGCATTCAGGACAATGAGCAGTTCTTC. Translating gives CASIQDNEQFF.

The chain links TRBV5-4 to TRBJ2-3; D is unclear. Trimming left V 0 bases short and J 0 bases short, with 11 bases between. This CDR3 has 16 residues. Looked up from germline, CDR1 is SGHNT and CDR2 is YYREEE (reference sequence). The CDR3 loop is CASSLGAGSSTDTQYF. CDR3 DNA sequence: TGTGCCAGCAGCTTGGGTGCCGGTTCTAGCACAGATACGCAGTATTTT.